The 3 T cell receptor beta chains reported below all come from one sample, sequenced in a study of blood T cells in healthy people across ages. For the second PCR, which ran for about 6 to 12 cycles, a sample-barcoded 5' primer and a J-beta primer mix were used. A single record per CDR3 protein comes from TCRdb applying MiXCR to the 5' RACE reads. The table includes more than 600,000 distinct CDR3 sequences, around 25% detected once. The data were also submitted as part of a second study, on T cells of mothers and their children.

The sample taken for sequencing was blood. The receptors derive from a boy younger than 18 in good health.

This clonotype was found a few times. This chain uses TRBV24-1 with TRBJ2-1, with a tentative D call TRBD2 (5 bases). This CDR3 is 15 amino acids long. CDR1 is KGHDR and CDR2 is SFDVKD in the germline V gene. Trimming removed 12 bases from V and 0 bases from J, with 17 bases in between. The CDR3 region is CAVLKGASSYNEQFF. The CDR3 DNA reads TGTGCCGTACTAAAGGGAGCTTCCTCCTACAATGAGCAGTTCTTC.

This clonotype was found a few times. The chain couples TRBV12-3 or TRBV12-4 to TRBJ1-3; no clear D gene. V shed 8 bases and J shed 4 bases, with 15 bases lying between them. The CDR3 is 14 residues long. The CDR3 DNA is TGTGCCAGCGTTGACGCTGCCTGGGGAAACACCATATATTTT. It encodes CASVDAAWGNTIYF.

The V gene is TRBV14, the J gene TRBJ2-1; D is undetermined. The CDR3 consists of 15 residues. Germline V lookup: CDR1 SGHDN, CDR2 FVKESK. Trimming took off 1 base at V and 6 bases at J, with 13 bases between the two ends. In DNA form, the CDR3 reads TGTGCCAGCAGCCAAGTAACATATTGGGGCAATGAGCAGTTCTTC. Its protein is CASSQVTYWGNEQFF.